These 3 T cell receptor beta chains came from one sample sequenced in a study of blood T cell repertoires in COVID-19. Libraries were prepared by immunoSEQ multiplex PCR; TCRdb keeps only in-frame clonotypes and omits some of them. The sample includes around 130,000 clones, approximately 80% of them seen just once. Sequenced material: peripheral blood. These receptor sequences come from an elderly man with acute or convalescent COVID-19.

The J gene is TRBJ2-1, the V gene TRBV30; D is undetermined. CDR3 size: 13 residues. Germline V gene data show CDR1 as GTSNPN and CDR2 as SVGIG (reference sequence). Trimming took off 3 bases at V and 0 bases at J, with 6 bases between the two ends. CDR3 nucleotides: TGTGCCTGGAGACAGAGCTCCTACAATGAGCAGTTCTTC. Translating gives CAWRQSSYNEQFF.

CDR3 in DNA: TGTGCCAGCAGTTTATCCATTTGGGGGGACACAGGGGGTGAGGACGGGAACTATGGCTACACCTTC. This sequence encodes CASSLSIWGDTGGEDGNYGYTF. The gene calls are TRBV28 and TRBJ1-2; 8 bases are shared with TRBD1. The germline CDR1 and CDR2 sequences are MDHEN and SYDVKM. The CDR3 extends over 22 amino acids. V shed 1 base, J shed 2 bases, and the junction held 24 bases outside the gene matches.

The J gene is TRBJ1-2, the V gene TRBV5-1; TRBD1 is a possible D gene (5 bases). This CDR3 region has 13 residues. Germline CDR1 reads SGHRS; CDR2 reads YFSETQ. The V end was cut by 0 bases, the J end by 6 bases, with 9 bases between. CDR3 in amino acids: CASSLGTIDGYTF. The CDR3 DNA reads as TGCGCCAGCAGCTTGGGGACAATCGATGGCTACACCTTC.